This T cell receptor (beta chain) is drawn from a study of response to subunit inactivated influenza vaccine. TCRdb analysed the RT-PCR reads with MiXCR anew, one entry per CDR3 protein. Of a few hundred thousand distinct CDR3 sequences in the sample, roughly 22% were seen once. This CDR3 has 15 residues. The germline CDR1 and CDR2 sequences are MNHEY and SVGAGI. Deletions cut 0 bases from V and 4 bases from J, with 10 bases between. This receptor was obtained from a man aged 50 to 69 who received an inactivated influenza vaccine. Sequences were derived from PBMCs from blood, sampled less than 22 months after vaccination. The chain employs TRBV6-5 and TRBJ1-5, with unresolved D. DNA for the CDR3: TGTGCCAGCAGTTACTCGCCAGCCGTAAATCAGCCCCAGCATTTT. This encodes CASSYSPAVNQPQHF.